Listed here is a single T cell receptor beta chain. Its binding antigen is unknown. The input lacks base qualities; no much larger clone sits a single base away. Another Seattle source contributed samples from volunteer blood donors who had recovered from COVID-19. Each collaborating institution followed its own protocols to collect whole blood in K2EDTA tubes. For TCRbeta analysis, collaborator samples were shipped as frozen whole blood, as isolated PBMCs, or as DNA extracted from either sample type. This record belongs to a study of blood T cell repertoires in COVID-19 (dated by TCRdb to about 2020). Background on the whole study: Collaborator samples came from the United States, Italy and Spain and covered acute and convalescent phases of COVID-19. The prospective study material was composed of cDNA or gDNA derived from T cells, B-cell-depleted T cells, or PBMCs. The samples were drawn from the first 160 participants of the ongoing ImmuneRACE study and from more than 1,000 subjects provided by 6 global collaborators. The dataset comprised deeply sampled blood TCRbeta repertoires from subjects exposed to, actively infected with, or recovered from COVID-19. The repertoires were released in a freely available public database intended as a resource for research on the immune response to SARS-CoV-2. Where available, HLA class I and class II types were obtained from metadata supplied by the sample provider rather than from assay-based typing. Nearly every sample came with metadata listing a de-identified subject ID, COVID-19 status, age in years and sex.

The CDR3 runs 14 residues from the cysteine to the phenylalanine. Kept here is only the CDR3 DNA, which spans 42 bases and is read in frame from base 1. In the germline V gene (reference sequence), CDR1 corresponds to MNHEY and CDR2 to SMNVEV. The V end loses 6 bases and the J end loses 7 bases, and a stretch of 18 bases separates them. The immunoSEQ Assay, a bias-controlled multiplex PCR, was used to amplify TCRbeta CDR3 regions from genomic DNA. The study's processing was this. Nucleated cell counts per sample were estimated from amplification of reference gene primers within the assay. To quantify the absolute abundance of each unique TCRbeta CDR3 rearrangement, sequence reads were collapsed and filtered. For each sample, productive Simpson clonality was calculated by taking the square root of Simpson's diversity index across productive rearrangements. TCRdb took this table from immuneACCESS and kept in-frame rearrangements with V and J called. Such tables lack part of the clones; where checked against another copy, unresolved V genes explain under half of the gap, and the rest is unexplained. D and trimming come from the DNA, and the V and J calls and clone size come from that table. A total of roughly 300,000 clones appear in this sample, 87% of them only once. The top ten clones comprise about 7.8% of the sample.

Study-wide findings and limitations: The amount of clinical and demographic metadata varied by source and participant and was provided uncurated.

Sequenced: peripheral blood. The chain is made from TRBV27 and TRBJ1-2; the D segment could be TRBD1, given 5 matching bases. This receptor was taken from a woman aged 45-65 years who had recovered from COVID-19. The sequence in DNA is TGTGCCAGCAGACCTCGGGGGGGAGGACCTGGCTACACCTTC. This codes for CASRPRGGGPGYTF.